The 19 T cell receptor beta chains presented below share a single source sample, sequenced in a study of Ad26.COV2.S vaccination and SARS-CoV-2 variants. The sample's treatment: around 19 received Ad26.COV2.S at low or high dose, single or two shots; a few received placebo; per-sample allocation not given. The samples date from day 63 after the first vaccine or placebo injection. Profiling relied on immunoSEQ multiplex PCR, and the TCRdb table lists in-frame clones only, not all of them. The sample lists 380,000 or so clones; under 90% were seen once. Sequencing used peripheral blood, obtained in a trial of Ad26.COV2.S vaccine versus placebo. Every receptor here comes from a person aged 18 to 65 who received the Ad26.COV2.S COVID-19 vaccine or a placebo.

This clone was seen just once. J is TRBJ1-2 and V is TRBV14; D ambiguous. The CDR3 is 13 amino acids. Germline CDR1 reads SGHDN; CDR2 reads FVKESK. Deletions cut 4 bases from V and 6 bases from J, with 12 bases between. CDR3 bases: TGTGCCAGCAGCCTGAACTGGTCCGATGGCTACACCTTC. Protein: CASSLNWSDGYTF.

The V call is TRBV2, the J call TRBJ2-2, with D possibly TRBD1 on 5 matching bases. Germline V gives CDR1 SNHLY, CDR2 FYNNEI. V was pared by 11 bases and J by 1 base, with 14 bases between. This CDR3 has 14 residues. For the CDR3, the DNA is TGTGCCCGACAGTCGACAGAGAACACCGGGGAGCTGTTTTTT. It yields the protein CARQSTENTGELFF.

The chain links TRBV3-1 (or the pseudogene TRBV3-2) to TRBJ1-2; D may be TRBD1 (6 bases). The CDR3 covers 15 residues. Looked up from germline, CDR1 is LGHDT and CDR2 is YNNKEL (reference sequence). Trimming cost V 5 bases and J 5 bases, with 18 bases left between them. The CDR3 loop reads CASSGGGGTSYGYTF. Here the CDR3 DNA reads TGTGCCAGCAGCGGAGGGGGGGGAACTTCGTATGGCTACACCTTC.

The chain joins TRBV7-9 to TRBJ2-7; no reliable D call. Germline-derived CDR1 and CDR2 are SEHNR and FQNEAQ (reference sequence). The CDR3 loop spans 13 amino acids. The V end was cut by 1 base, the J end by 6 bases, with 10 bases between. The CDR3 loop is CASSLVSAVEQYF. The CDR3 DNA sequence: TGTGCCAGCAGCTTAGTGTCGGCAGTCGAGCAGTACTTC. Together with reference TRBV7-9 and TRBJ2-7, the CDR3 gives the full variable domain: DTGVSQNPRHKITKRGQNVTFRCDPISEHNRLYWYRQTLGQGPEFLTYFQNEAQLEKSRLLSDRFSAERPKGSFSTLEIQRTEQGDSAMYLCASSLVSAVEQYFGPGTRLTVT.

In nucleotides, the CDR3 is TGCGCCAGCAGCTTGGAGGGGTGGGCCCCCGAGGCTTTCTTT. As protein: CASSLEGWAPEAFF. The rearrangement uses TRBV5-1 and TRBJ1-1, with a tentative D call TRBD1 (5 bases). V was clipped by 0 bases and J by 11 bases, with 17 bases between them. The CDR3 is made up of 14 amino acids. Germline V gene sequence: CDR1 SGHRS, CDR2 YFSETQ.

The chain couples TRBV3-1 (or the pseudogene TRBV3-2) to TRBJ2-3; possible D gene TRBD2, 5 bases. Deletions cut 0 bases from V and 9 bases from J, with 13 bases between. Germline lookup yields CDR1 LGHDT and CDR2 YNNKEL (reference sequence). The CDR3 runs 14 residues. The CDR3 DNA is TGTGCCAGCAGCCAAGAGAGCCGGCCGGGGACGCAGTATTTT. Translation gives CASSQESRPGTQYF.

The chain links TRBV6-6 to TRBJ1-2, with D tentatively TRBD1 (6 bases). The V end was cut by 6 bases, the J end by 2 bases, with 10 bases between. The CDR3 contains 13 residues. Germline CDR1 is MNHNY and CDR2 is SVGAGI (reference sequence). CDR3 loop: CASSPGQNYGYTF. The CDR3 DNA reads TGTGCCAGCAGCCCCGGACAGAACTATGGCTACACCTTC.

The V call is TRBV9, the J call TRBJ1-3; 7 bases map to TRBD1. Losses at the gene ends were 3 bases for V and 2 bases for J; bases not matched to a gene: 8. CDR1 is SGDLS, CDR2 YYNGEE, per germline. The CDR3 has 16 amino acids. The CDR3 reads CASSGSTGIAGNTIYF. CDR3 nucleotide sequence: TGTGCCAGCAGCGGATCGACAGGGATCGCTGGAAACACCATATATTTT.

The chain joins TRBV5-4 to TRBJ1-4, with D perhaps matching TRBD1 (5 bases). Germline V gene data show CDR1 as SGHNT and CDR2 as YYREEE (reference sequence). This CDR3 region has 14 residues. V shed 2 bases and J shed 7 bases, with 12 bases lying between them. CDR3 residues: CASSFGGGPEKLFF. CDR3 DNA: TGTGCCAGCAGCTTCGGGGGGGGTCCTGAAAAACTGTTTTTT.

This clone has ten or more counts. The rearrangement uses TRBV6-5 and TRBJ2-1; maybe TRBD1 (5 bases). V dropped 0 bases and J dropped 7 bases, with 10 bases sitting between them. The germline CDR1 and CDR2 sequences are MNHEY and SVGAGI. The CDR3 totals 14 residues. This CDR3 reads CASSYSDTANEQFF. The CDR3 DNA follows: TGTGCCAGCAGTTACTCGGACACGGCTAATGAGCAGTTCTTC.

CDR3 DNA sequence: TGTGCCAGCAGTGAAGAGACTATCAATGAGCAGTTCTTC. Protein: CASSEETINEQFF. This rearrangement joins TRBV2 to TRBJ2-1; tentatively, D is TRBD2 (5 bases). The germline CDR1 and CDR2 sequences are SNHLY and FYNNEI. V lost 1 base, J lost 6 bases, and 7 bases lay in between. There are 13 residues in the CDR3. The variable domain in full, with the rest retrieved from reference TRBV2 and TRBJ2-1, is EPEVTQTPSHQVTQMGQEVILRCVPISNHLYFYWYRQILGQKVEFLVSFYNNEISEKSEIFDDQFSVERPDGSNFTLKIRSTKLEDSAMYFCASSEETINEQFFGPGTRLTVL.

This clone was seen only once. This chain joins TRBV18 and TRBJ1-2; the D gene is possibly TRBD1 (5 bases). Per the germline V gene, CDR1 is KGHSH and CDR2 is LQKENI. V gave up 0 bases and J gave up 0 bases, with 14 bases separating them. The CDR3 consists of 17 residues. The CDR3 reads CASSPPGQGLANYGYTF. The CDR3 DNA is TGTGCCAGCTCACCACCGGGTCAGGGCCTAGCTAACTATGGCTACACCTTC.

The chain joins TRBV27 to TRBJ2-7, with 9 bases matching TRBD1. The CDR3 contains 16 residues. The germline V gene has CDR1 MNHEY and CDR2 SMNVEV (reference sequence). V dropped 6 bases and J dropped 4; count of bases not matched to a gene: 13. The CDR3 bases are TGTGCCAGCAGCTGGACCTTGGACAGGGGCATTTACGAGCAGTACTTC. As protein: CASSWTLDRGIYEQYF.

The count of this clone is one. This CDR3 reads CASSFQGGSSYNEQFF. The CDR3, as DNA: TGCGCCAGCAGCTTCCAGGGCGGGAGCTCCTACAATGAGCAGTTCTTC. V and J are TRBV5-1 and TRBJ2-1; TRBD2 agrees at 7 bases. Germline lookup yields CDR1 SGHRS and CDR2 YFSETQ. The CDR3 loop spans 16 amino acids. J was trimmed by 0 bases and V by 2 bases; bases with no gene match: 5.

The chain recombines TRBV7-3 with TRBJ2-1; 10 nucleotides agree with TRBD1. Trimming at V came to 4 bases and at J to 9 bases, leaving 6 bases not matched to a gene. Germline assignment: CDR1 SGHTA and CDR2 FQGTGA. The CDR3 sequence is 14 residues long. CDR3: CASSSRTGGSEQFF. The CDR3, as DNA: TGTGCCAGCAGCTCTCGGACAGGGGGGTCTGAGCAGTTCTTC.

The chain is built from TRBV5-1 and TRBJ2-5; maybe TRBD1 (5 bases). V was clipped by 4 bases and J by 2 bases, with 15 bases between them. This CDR3 region has 15 residues. Germline assignment: CDR1 SGHRS and CDR2 YFSETQ. CDR3 in DNA: TGCGCCAGCAGCGGAGAAGGGGCAGATCAAGAGACCCAGTACTTC. Residues: CASSGEGADQETQYF.

This clone was found a few times. The chain is built from TRBV7-3 and TRBJ2-5; D is undetermined. Between the trimmed V and J ends, which lost 2 bases and 4 bases, there was a span of 11 bases. From germline, CDR1 is SGHTA and CDR2 FQGTGA. This CDR3 spans 14 amino acids. DNA for the CDR3: TGTGCCAGCAGCTTAGCCGGGCCGGCAGAGACCCAGTACTTC. Translating it yields CASSLAGPAETQYF.

The gene calls are TRBV7-7 and TRBJ1-1; D ambiguous. The CDR3 length is 12 residues. The germline V gene encodes CDR1 SSHAT and CDR2 FNYEAQ (reference sequence). Deletions cut 3 bases from V and 5 bases from J, with 7 bases between. The CDR3 region has the DNA TGTGCCAGCAGCTTTGGAGAAACTGAAGCTTTCTTT. Its protein is CASSFGETEAFF.

The CDR3 sequence: CSVVGTDYTF. In DNA, the CDR3 is TGCAGCGTTGTAGGCACTGACTACACCTTC. This rearrangement joins TRBV29-1 to TRBJ1-2; D is unresolved. The CDR3 is 10 residues long. The germline V gene has CDR1 SQVTM and CDR2 ANQGSEA. V was clipped by 4 bases and J by 10 bases, with 10 bases between them.